The 28 T cell receptor beta chains below were found in one sample sequenced in a study of spatial heterogeneity in lung cancer. Time point of the sample: sample taken at primary tumor resection. TCRdb called the 5' RACE reads again in MiXCR, with one record for every CDR3 protein. Of more than 7,500 distinct CDR3 sequences listed, about 4.2% were seen once; the top ten hold approximately 28%. The source material was PBMCs, sampled at surgery. Every receptor here comes from a male donor with early-stage non-small cell lung cancer.

This clonotype is medium-sized within its sample. The chain carries TRBV29-1 and TRBJ2-7; no definite D call. The CDR3 consists of 10 residues. From germline, CDR1 is SQVTM and CDR2 ANQGSEA. The V end was cut by 0 bases, the J end by 5 bases, with 2 bases between. DNA for the CDR3: TGCAGCGTTGAAGAAGACGAGCAGTACTTC. It translates to CSVEEDEQYF.

This clonotype has a handful of counts. Its ends do not fully match the called genes, so a read error is possible. This chain joins TRBV7-7 and TRBJ2-2; D remains ambiguous. This CDR3 has 13 amino acids. CDR1 and CDR2 from the germline V gene are SSHAT and FNYEAQ (reference sequence). The CDR3 region is CASSLVETGELFF. For the CDR3, the DNA is TGTGCTAGCAGCTTAGTCGAGACCGGGGAGCTGTTTTTT.

This clonotype was picked up a small number of times. The genes are TRBV30 and TRBJ2-2; the D gene is possibly TRBD2 (6 bases). The V and J ends lost 0 bases and 6 bases respectively, with 14 bases between them. Germline CDR1 reads GTSNPN; CDR2 reads SVGIG (reference sequence). This CDR3 is 15 amino acids long. Here the CDR3 DNA reads TGTGCCTGGAGTGTCGGGGGATCGGTCGCCGGGGAGCTGTTTTTT. It encodes CAWSVGGSVAGELFF.

The table lists this clonotype with many counts. The genes are TRBV5-1 and TRBJ2-3, with D perhaps being TRBD1 or TRBD2 (5 bases each). CDR1 is SGHRS, CDR2 YFSETQ, per germline. The CDR3 is made up of 13 amino acids. The V end lost 4 bases, the J end lost 5 bases, and 11 bases lay between the germline ends. The CDR3: CASSRDPQDTQYF. In DNA, the CDR3 is TGCGCCAGCAGCCGGGACCCCCAAGATACGCAGTATTTT.

This clonotype has at least ten counts. The chain is built from TRBV5-6 and TRBJ2-1, with D hard to call. Germline values: CDR1 SGHDT, CDR2 YYEEEE. The CDR3 runs 14 residues. Trimming took 0 bases from V and 1 from J, leaving 5 bases between them. As DNA, the CDR3 is TGTGCCAGCAGCTTGGGCGGTTCCTACAATGAGCAGTTCTTC. This translates into CASSLGGSYNEQFF.

This clonotype was counted between two and nine times. V is TRBV6-4 and J is TRBJ1-6; perhaps TRBD1 as D (6 bases). Deletions cut 2 bases from V and 5 bases from J, with 7 bases between. Per the germline V gene, CDR1 is MRHNA and CDR2 is SNTAGT. The CDR3 runs 14 residues. CDR3: CASSDRTDNSPLHF. CDR3 sequence (DNA): TGTGCCAGCAGTGACAGGACAGATAATTCACCCCTCCACTTT.

At least ten counts were recorded for this clonotype. The chain joins TRBV7-2 to TRBJ2-2; no definite D call. The CDR3 has 15 amino acids. In germline, CDR1 is SGHTA, CDR2 FQGNSA. The V end lost 2 bases, the J end lost 2 bases, and 9 bases lay between the germline ends. CDR3 sequence: CASSLMGGNTGELFF. The CDR3 nucleotides read TGTGCCAGCAGCTTAATGGGCGGAAACACCGGGGAGCTGTTTTTT.

This clonotype has at least ten counts. This chain connects TRBV20-1 to TRBJ2-1; TRBD1 is a possible D gene (5 bases). The CDR3 loop spans 14 amino acids. From germline, CDR1 is DFQATT and CDR2 SNEGSKA (reference sequence). Trimming removed 0 bases at V and 9 bases at J, with 15 bases between. The chain's CDR3 is CSARDLQGTGEQFF. Written as DNA, the CDR3 is TGCAGTGCTAGAGATCTGCAGGGAACGGGTGAGCAGTTCTTC.

By frequency in the sample, this clonotype is medium-sized (0.01 to 0.1%). The chain uses TRBV7-2 and TRBJ2-7; D perhaps matches TRBD1 (5 bases). CDR1 and CDR2 (germline): SGHTA, FQGNSA. The V and J ends lost 5 bases and 6 bases respectively, with 26 bases between them. The CDR3 has 17 amino acids. CDR3 region: CASSVGKYGQGALEQYF. Written as DNA, the CDR3 is TGTGCCAGCAGCGTGGGGAAGTATGGGCAGGGTGCACTCGAGCAGTACTTC. The full variable domain, its missing parts supplied by reference TRBV7-2 and TRBJ2-7, is GAGVSQSPSNKVTEKGKDVELRCDPISGHTALYWYRQSLGQGLEFLIYFQGNSAPDKSGLPSDRFSAERTGGSVSTLTIQRTQQEDSAVYLCASSVGKYGQGALEQYFGPGTRLTVT.

By share of the sample, this clonotype is medium-sized. The V call is TRBV6-4, the J call TRBJ2-1; 10 nucleotides line up with TRBD2. The CDR3 is made up of 14 amino acids. The germline CDR1 and CDR2 sequences are MRHNA and SNTAGT. J lost 6 bases, V lost 3 bases, and 2 bases had no gene match. CDR3: CASSEAGGPNEQFF. The CDR3 region has the DNA TGTGCCAGCAGTGAAGCGGGGGGGCCCAATGAGCAGTTCTTC.

This clonotype has ten or more counts. The chain employs TRBV5-1 and TRBJ1-6, with 7 bases matching TRBD1. Looked up from germline, CDR1 is SGHRS and CDR2 is YFSETQ. J gave up 7 bases and V 3 bases, and 7 bases lay outside the gene matches. The CDR3 totals 15 residues. This CDR3 is CASSSGTGENSPLHF. DNA of the CDR3: TGCGCCAGCAGCTCCGGCACAGGGGAGAATTCACCCCTCCACTTT.

V and J are TRBV19 and TRBJ2-4, with a tentative D call TRBD1 (6 bases). CDR3 length equals 14 residues. From germline, CDR1 is LNHDA and CDR2 SQIVND (reference sequence). The germline V and J ends were trimmed by 4 bases and 9 bases, with 16 bases remaining between them. DNA of the CDR3: TGTGCCAGTAGTACCGGACAGAACGCCATCATTCAGTACTTC. Its translation is CASSTGQNAIIQYF.

This clonotype came up many times. The chain carries TRBV9 and TRBJ2-3; D unresolved. Trimming removed 2 bases from V and 0 bases from J, with 16 bases in between. Per the germline V gene, CDR1 is SGDLS and CDR2 is YYNGEE. The CDR3 is made up of 17 amino acids. DNA for the CDR3: TGTGCCAGCAGCGTTAACAGAGACCCCACTAGCACAGATACGCAGTATTTT. It translates to CASSVNRDPTSTDTQYF.

Judged by abundance, this clonotype is medium-sized. The V call is TRBV6-5, the J call TRBJ1-1; D is uncertain. Trimming removed 6 bases at V and 1 base at J, with 6 bases between. Germline assignment: CDR1 MNHEY and CDR2 SVGAGI. The CDR3 contains 12 residues. The chain's CDR3 is CASSHSNTEAFF. CDR3 nucleotide sequence: TGTGCCAGCAGCCACTCGAACACTGAAGCTTTCTTT.

Relative to its sample, this clonotype is medium-sized. V usage is TRBV2 and J usage is TRBJ2-3; a weak D match, TRBD1 (6 bases). V was cut by 3 bases and J by 3 bases, with 10 bases left in between. The V gene's germline CDR1 is SNHLY and CDR2 FYNNEI. There are 14 residues in the CDR3. CDR3 nucleotide sequence: TGTGCCAGCAGTGAGGGGCAGGGGACAGATACGCAGTATTTT. It is translated as CASSEGQGTDTQYF.

This clonotype was counted only a few times. The V and J genes are TRBV7-9 and TRBJ2-7; TRBD1 is a possible D gene (6 bases). This CDR3 has 16 residues. Germline CDR1 and CDR2: SEHNR and FQNEAQ (reference sequence). V shed 0 bases and J shed 1 base, with 13 bases lying between them. The CDR3 sequence: CASSLAQVQGSYEQYF. The CDR3 DNA is TGTGCCAGCAGCTTAGCCCAGGTACAGGGTTCCTACGAGCAGTACTTC.

In its sample, this clonotype was seen a few times. The chain joins TRBV2 to TRBJ1-1; 12 bases are a match to TRBD1. CDR1 SNHLY and CDR2 FYNNEI come from the germline V gene. The CDR3 contains 15 residues. V gave up 7 bases and J gave up 6 bases; unmatched junction bases: 9. CDR3 nucleotide sequence: TGTGCCAGCACTCAAAGCCGGGACAGGGGGCCTGAAGCTTTCTTT. Translating gives CASTQSRDRGPEAFF.

This clonotype is labeled medium-sized. CDR3 nucleotide sequence: TGCAGTGCTAGGTCCCCCAGGGGAATGAACACTGAAGCTTTCTTT. Its protein product is CSARSPRGMNTEAFF. V is TRBV20-1 and J is TRBJ1-1; possible D gene TRBD1, 6 bases. The CDR3 loop spans 15 amino acids. CDR1 is DFQATT, CDR2 SNEGSKA, per germline (reference sequence). Trimming pared 3 bases from V and 0 bases from J, leaving 14 bases between.

V gene TRBV6-2 or TRBV6-3 combines with J gene TRBJ2-3; no clear D gene. The CDR3 contains 14 residues. Germline V gene sequence: CDR1 MNHEY, CDR2 SVGEGT. The ends were cut back, 6 bases at V and 2 bases at J, with 12 bases in the middle. The CDR3 is CASRPRPFTDTQYF. CDR3 nucleotides: TGTGCCAGCAGGCCACGTCCTTTCACAGATACGCAGTATTTT.

In this sample, this clonotype is medium-sized. The J gene is TRBJ1-1, the V gene TRBV12-3 or TRBV12-4; the D gene is possibly TRBD1 (6 bases). The CDR3 totals 15 residues. V was shortened by 6 bases and J by 0 bases, with 14 bases between the two germline ends. The CDR3 loop reads CASSPDRGLNTEAFF. Here the CDR3 DNA reads TGTGCCAGCAGCCCCGACCGGGGGCTGAACACTGAAGCTTTCTTT.

The sample holds many counts of this clonotype. The V and J genes are TRBV3-1 and TRBJ2-1, with D unresolved. This CDR3 comprises 15 residues. Germline CDR1 LGHDT, CDR2 YNNKEL (reference sequence). Between the trimmed V and J ends, which lost 4 bases and 0 bases, there was a span of 10 bases. CDR3 sequence: CASSPMMDSYNEQFF. For the CDR3, the DNA is TGTGCCAGCAGCCCTATGATGGACTCCTACAATGAGCAGTTCTTC.

The chain employs TRBV6-2 or TRBV6-3 and TRBJ1-1; D is perhaps TRBD1 (5 bases). Germline CDR1 reads MNHEY; CDR2 reads SVGEGT. The V end was cut by 6 bases, the J end by 6 bases, with 14 bases between. The CDR3 totals 13 residues. The DNA for the CDR3 is TGTGCCAGCAGCCCTAACTTGGGGGCTGAAGCTTTCTTT. Translation gives CASSPNLGAEAFF.

This clonotype was seen ten or more times. The chain combines TRBV5-1 with TRBJ2-2; 9 bases agree with TRBD2. Unmatched junction bases numbered 10, after V lost 1 base and J lost 6 bases. Germline CDR1 SGHRS, CDR2 YFSETQ. The CDR3 loop spans 17 amino acids. In DNA, the CDR3 is TGCGCCAGCAGCTTGAGTCCCGGCGGGGGGGCCGCCGGGGAGCTGTTTTTT. It specifies CASSLSPGGGAAGELFF.

This clonotype came up many times. This chain links TRBV12-5 with TRBJ2-1; 10 bases are shared with TRBD2. CDR1 and CDR2 (germline): LGHNT, FRNRAP. After removal of 3 bases from V and 4 bases from J, the junction contained 3 bases not matched to a gene. CDR3 length: 15 residues. The CDR3 loop is CASGLLAGPYNEQFF. In DNA, the CDR3 is TGTGCTAGTGGTTTACTAGCGGGGCCTTACAATGAGCAGTTCTTC.

This clonotype was counted many times. The chain carries TRBV6-5 and TRBJ1-2, with a possible D match to TRBD1 (5 bases). CDR1 and CDR2 from the germline V gene are MNHEY and SVGAGI. The CDR3 spans 14 residues. V shed 7 bases and J shed 4 bases, with 16 bases lying between them. CDR3 bases: TGTGCCAGCACTCGGGGGGGACTACCCTATGGCTACACCTTC. It translates to CASTRGGLPYGYTF.

This clonotype was picked up many times. V is TRBV3-1 and J is TRBJ1-5; D possibly corresponds to TRBD1 (5 bases). CDR1 and CDR2 (germline): LGHDT, YNNKEL (reference sequence). The CDR3 runs to 14 residues. V lost 7 bases to trimming and J lost 0 bases, with 10 bases between them. The CDR3 DNA sequence: TGTGCCAGCAACCGGGGGGGTAGCAATCAGCCCCAGCATTTT. Protein sequence: CASNRGGSNQPQHF.

At least ten counts were recorded for this clonotype. This rearrangement joins TRBV7-2 to TRBJ1-2, with 8 positions matching TRBD1. The CDR3 consists of 14 residues. The germline gives CDR1 SGHTA, CDR2 FQGNSA. Unmatched junction bases numbered 5, after V lost 5 bases and J lost 3 bases. The CDR3 bases are TGTGCCAGCAGCCCGCGGGACAGGTACTATGGCTACACCTTC. Amino acids: CASSPRDRYYGYTF.

By proportion, this clonotype is medium-sized (0.01 to 0.1%). The chain combines TRBV5-1 with TRBJ1-1; TRBD1 matches 8 bases. Trimming took 4 bases from V and 10 from J; bases not matched to a gene: 6. Germline V gene sequence: CDR1 SGHRS, CDR2 YFSETQ. The CDR3 spans 12 residues. The CDR3, as DNA: TGCGCCAGCAGCCCGGACAGGGCTCGAGCTTTCTTT. Its translation: CASSPDRARAFF.